The 18 T cell receptor beta chains given below trace back to one sample, sequenced in a study of neurological immune-mediated disorders. TCRdb re-analysed the 5' RACE reads in MiXCR, keeping a single row per CDR3 protein. The repertoire holds approximately 89,000 distinct CDR3 sequences, with about 4.5% as singletons. Stated time point: longitudinal time-point 3. Sequencing was carried out using PBMCs. These receptors were collected from a woman aged 55-70 years with multiple sclerosis.

The sample holds many counts of this clonotype. The gene calls are TRBV5-8 and TRBJ1-5; no clear D gene. Germline lookup yields CDR1 SGHTS and CDR2 YDEGEE. The V gene lost 3 bases and the J gene lost 2 bases, with 12 bases spanning the gap. This CDR3 is built from 15 residues. CDR3 bases: TGTGCCAGCAGCTACCTCGGGGATGGCAATCAGCCCCAGCATTTT. Its translation: CASSYLGDGNQPQHF.

This clonotype has ten or more counts. The chain is built from TRBV9 and TRBJ2-3, with D tentatively TRBD2 (6 bases). The ends were cut back, 3 bases at V and 0 bases at J, with 11 bases in the middle. Germline V gene data show CDR1 as SGDLS and CDR2 as YYNGEE. This CDR3 comprises 15 residues. CDR3 sequence: CASSEGLHSTDTQYF. The CDR3 DNA reads as TGTGCCAGCAGCGAGGGACTTCATAGCACAGATACGCAGTATTTT.

The sample holds many counts of this clonotype. This chain joins TRBV6-1 and TRBJ1-1, with D possibly TRBD1 on 5 matching bases. The V gene lost 6 bases and the J gene lost 5 bases, with 22 bases spanning the gap. The CDR3 covers 16 residues. Germline V gene lookup returns CDR1 MNHNS and CDR2 SASEGT. The CDR3 bases are TGTGCCAGCAGCGCCAGAGGTCTAGGGGTTCGGACTGAAGCTTTCTTT. Amino acids: CASSARGLGVRTEAFF.

The table lists this clonotype with many counts. The J gene is TRBJ2-3, the V gene TRBV7-2, with unresolved D. The CDR3 has 13 residues. The V gene's germline CDR1 is SGHTA and CDR2 FQGNSA. V was clipped by 1 base and J by 4 bases, with 6 bases between them. CDR3 sequence: CASSLEGADTQYF. Written as DNA, the CDR3 is TGTGCCAGCAGCTTAGAGGGCGCAGATACGCAGTATTTT.

There are many counts of this clonotype. The chain joins TRBV11-2 to TRBJ2-7, with TRBD2 matching 8 bases. CDR1 is SGHAT and CDR2 is FQNNGV in the germline V gene. With V trimmed by 3 bases and J by 1 base, 5 bases remained unmatched. The CDR3 runs to 15 residues. CDR3 coding DNA: TGTGCCAGCAGCTTTGCGGCGGGGGGATCCTACGAGCAGTACTTC. It is translated as CASSFAAGGSYEQYF.

This clonotype was counted at least ten times. This chain links TRBV29-1 with TRBJ2-3, with D unresolved. In germline, CDR1 is SQVTM, CDR2 ANQGSEA. The V gene lost 7 bases and the J gene lost 10 bases, with 24 bases spanning the gap. CDR3 size: 14 residues. The CDR3 DNA sequence: TGCAGCGCTACTCCCGGCCCCGACTCCGGGTCGCAGTATTTT. Amino acids: CSATPGPDSGSQYF.

This clonotype was detected many times. V and J are TRBV12-5 and TRBJ2-5; no reliable D call. CDR1 and CDR2 from the germline V gene are LGHNT and FRNRAP. V was shortened by 3 bases and J by 4 bases, with 9 bases between the two germline ends. The CDR3 covers 13 residues. The CDR3 nucleotides read TGTGCTAGTGGTTTTGGGGTCGGAGAGACCCAGTACTTC. Translated, it gives CASGFGVGETQYF. Based on the CDR3 plus reference TRBV12-5 and TRBJ2-5, the full variable domain is DARVTQTPRHKVTEMGQEVTMRCQPILGHNTVFWYRQTMMQGLELLAYFRNRAPLDDSGMPKDRFSAEMPDATLATLKIQPSEPRDSAVYFCASGFGVGETQYFGPGTRLLVL.

This clonotype was picked up many times. The chain combines TRBV5-6 with TRBJ2-3; D remains unclear. Germline CDR1 is SGHDT and CDR2 is YYEEEE. V was trimmed by 2 bases and J by 6 bases, leaving 13 bases between them. The CDR3 contains 14 residues. The DNA of the CDR3 is TGTGCCAGCAGCTTTCCGGGCACCTTGGATACGCAGTATTTT. Translated: CASSFPGTLDTQYF.

This clonotype was recorded at least ten times. The chain couples TRBV20-1 to TRBJ2-5; 8 nucleotides line up with TRBD2. CDR1 is DFQATT, CDR2 SNEGSKA, per germline (reference sequence). The CDR3 is made up of 15 amino acids. V lost 1 base to trimming and J lost 5 bases; unmatched junction nucleotides: 9. In DNA, the CDR3 is TGCAGTGCTAGAGGATTAGCGGGGAGTGAGGAGACCCAGTACTTC. Its protein product is CSARGLAGSEETQYF.

This clonotype showed up many times. The chain recombines TRBV7-9 with TRBJ1-2, with D uncertain. CDR1 SEHNR and CDR2 FQNEAQ come from the germline V gene (reference sequence). Trimming removed 0 bases at V and 7 bases at J, with 9 bases between. The CDR3 runs 13 residues. For the CDR3, the DNA is TGTGCCAGCAGCTTAGCGCTTGTCCCTGGCTACACCTTC. Residues: CASSLALVPGYTF. The variable domain in full, completed from reference TRBV7-9 and TRBJ1-2, reads DTGVSQNPRHKITKRGQNVTFRCDPISEHNRLYWYRQTLGQGPEFLTYFQNEAQLEKSRLLSDRFSAERPKGSFSTLEIQRTEQGDSAMYLCASSLALVPGYTFGSGTRLTVV.

This clonotype showed up many times. The chain joins TRBV21-1 to TRBJ1-2; the table's TRBD1 call for D was not verified on the DNA. TRBV21-1 is given as a pseudogene. CDR3 size: 16 residues. CDR3 nucleotides: TGTGCCAGCAGCAAAGGACCAGAGACAGGGGTCTATGGCTACACCTTC. This sequence encodes CASSKGPETGVYGYTF.

This clonotype was detected ten times or more. The chain combines TRBV7-8 with TRBJ1-4; D remains unclear. Deletions cut 1 base from V and 12 bases from J, with 18 bases between. The CDR3 contains 15 residues. The germline CDR1 and CDR2 sequences are SGHVS and FQNEAQ. The chain's CDR3 is CASSLEGRSNEELFF. CDR3 coding DNA: TGTGCCAGCAGCTTAGAGGGCAGGTCTAATGAGGAACTGTTTTTT.

This clonotype was seen ten or more times. The rearrangement joins TRBV6-5 to TRBJ1-1; D unclear. This CDR3 contains 11 residues. Germline CDR1 is MNHEY and CDR2 is SVGAGI. Trimming took 6 bases from V and 10 from J, leaving 12 bases between them. The CDR3 here is CASSATSGAFF. CDR3 nucleotide sequence: TGTGCCAGCAGCGCCACGAGCGGAGCTTTCTTT.

This clonotype was recorded at least ten times. The rearrangement joins TRBV3-1 to TRBJ2-1; perhaps TRBD2 as D (8 bases). The CDR3 is made up of 15 amino acids. Germline CDR1 and CDR2: LGHDT and YNNKEL (reference sequence). V lost 4 bases and J lost 9, with 19 bases in between. The CDR3 nucleotides are TGTGCCAGCAGCCGAGGGGGCGGGGGGCCCCGTGAGCAGTTCTTC. Translation: CASSRGGGGPREQFF.

This clonotype has a handful of counts. Here the CDR3 omits its conserved ending phenylalanine or tryptophan, so a read error is the likely source. It is unclear where the CDR3 begins or ends on the DNA, so no DNA is shown, and the CDR3 is as TCRdb lists it. V gene TRBV2 combines with J gene TRBJ1-1. The CDR3 is 10 amino acids long, termini counted. Germline assignment: CDR1 SNHLY and CDR2 FYNNEI. The CDR3 here is CASRETVDLL.

This clonotype was counted ten times or more. The chain combines TRBV30 with TRBJ1-1, with D uncertain. Per germline, CDR1 GTSNPN and CDR2 SVGIG (reference sequence). This CDR3 is 13 amino acids long. V lost 0 bases and J lost 4, with 9 bases in between. As DNA, the CDR3 is TGTGCCTGGAGTGTGCGGTCGGGCACTGAAGCTTTCTTT. Amino acids: CAWSVRSGTEAFF.

In its sample, this clonotype was seen many times. CDR3 nucleotide sequence: TGCGCCAGCAGCCCCGGGAGGCAGGGGGCAAACTATGGCTACACCTTC. As protein: CASSPGRQGANYGYTF. This chain links TRBV5-1 with TRBJ1-2; 8 bases match TRBD1. This CDR3 spans 16 amino acids. V was pared by 4 bases and J by 2 bases, with 10 bases of the junction left unmatched. CDR1 SGHRS and CDR2 YFSETQ come from the germline V gene. The full variable domain, rest sourced from reference TRBV5-1 and TRBJ1-2, is KAGVTQTPRYLIKTRGQQVTLSCSPISGHRSVSWYQQTPGQGLQFLFEYFSETQRNKGNFPGRFSGRQFSNSRSEMNVSTLELGDSALYLCASSPGRQGANYGYTFGSGTRLTVV.

This clonotype was recorded at least ten times. CDR3 region: CATSRDSGTPTSYEQYF. CDR3 coding DNA: TGTGCCACCAGCAGAGATAGTGGAACTCCCACATCCTACGAGCAGTACTTC. J is TRBJ2-7 and V is TRBV15; D uncertain. The CDR3 runs 17 residues. Germline lookup yields CDR1 LNHNV and CDR2 YYDKDF (reference sequence). Trimming shortened V by 0 bases and J by 1 base, and 16 bases separated the two germline ends.